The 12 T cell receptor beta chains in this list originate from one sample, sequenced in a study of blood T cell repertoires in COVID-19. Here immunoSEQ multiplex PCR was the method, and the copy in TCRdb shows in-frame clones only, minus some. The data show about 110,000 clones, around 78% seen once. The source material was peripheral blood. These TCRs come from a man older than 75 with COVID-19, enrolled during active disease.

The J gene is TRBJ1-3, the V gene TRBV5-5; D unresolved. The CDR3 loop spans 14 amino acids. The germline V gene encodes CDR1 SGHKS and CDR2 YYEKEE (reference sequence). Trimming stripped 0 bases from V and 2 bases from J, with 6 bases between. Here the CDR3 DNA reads TGTGCCAGCAGCTTGGCCTCAGCTGGAAACACCATATATTTT. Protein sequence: CASSLASAGNTIYF.

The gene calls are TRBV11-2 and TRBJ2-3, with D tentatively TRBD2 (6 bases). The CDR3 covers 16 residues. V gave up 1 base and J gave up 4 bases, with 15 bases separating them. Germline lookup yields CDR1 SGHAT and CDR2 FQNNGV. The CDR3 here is CASSLGSGSGSDTQYF. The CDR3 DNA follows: TGTGCCAGCAGCTTAGGTTCCGGGAGTGGTTCAGATACGCAGTATTTT.

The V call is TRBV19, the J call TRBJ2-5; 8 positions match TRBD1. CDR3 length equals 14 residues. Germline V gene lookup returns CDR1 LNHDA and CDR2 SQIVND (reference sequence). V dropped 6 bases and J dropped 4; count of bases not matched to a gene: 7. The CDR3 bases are TGTGCCAGTAGAGACAGGGGTGGGGGAGAGACCCAGTACTTC. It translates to CASRDRGGGETQYF.

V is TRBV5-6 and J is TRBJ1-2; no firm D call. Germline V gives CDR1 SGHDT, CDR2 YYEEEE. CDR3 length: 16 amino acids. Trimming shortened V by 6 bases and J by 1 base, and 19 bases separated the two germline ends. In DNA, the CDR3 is TGTGCCAGCACCTCAGAGCCCCCACAGTATAACTATGGCTACACCTTC. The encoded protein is CASTSEPPQYNYGYTF.

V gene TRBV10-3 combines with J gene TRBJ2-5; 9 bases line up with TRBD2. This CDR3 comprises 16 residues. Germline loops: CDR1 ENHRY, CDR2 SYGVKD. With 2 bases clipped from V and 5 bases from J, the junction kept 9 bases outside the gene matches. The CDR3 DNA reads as TGTGCCATCAGTGAGGGGGTAGCGGGAGAGCCCGAGACCCAGTACTTC. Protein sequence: CAISEGVAGEPETQYF.

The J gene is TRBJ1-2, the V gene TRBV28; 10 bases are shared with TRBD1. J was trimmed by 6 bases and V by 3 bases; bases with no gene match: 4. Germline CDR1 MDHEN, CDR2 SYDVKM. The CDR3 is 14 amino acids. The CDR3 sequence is CASSLRTGGNGYTF. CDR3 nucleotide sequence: TGTGCCAGCAGTTTGCGGACAGGGGGAAATGGCTACACCTTC.

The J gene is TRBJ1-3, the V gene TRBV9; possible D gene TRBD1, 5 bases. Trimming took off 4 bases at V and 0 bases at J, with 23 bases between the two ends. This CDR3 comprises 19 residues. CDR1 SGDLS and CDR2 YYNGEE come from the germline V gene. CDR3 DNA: TGTGCCAGCAGCCCCTCGGCAGGGCTAATCTCAAACTCTGGAAACACCATATATTTT. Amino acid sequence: CASSPSAGLISNSGNTIYF.

CDR3 nucleotides: TGTGCCAGCAGCTTAGCCCCCCCGGGACAGGGTGGAAGGTCTGGCTACACCTTC. Protein: CASSLAPPGQGGRSGYTF. The chain employs TRBV7-9 and TRBJ1-2; TRBD1 matches 9 bases. Trimming cost V 0 bases and J 7 bases; bases outside gene matches: 15. CDR1 is SEHNR and CDR2 is FQNEAQ in the germline V gene (reference sequence). The CDR3 is 18 amino acids.

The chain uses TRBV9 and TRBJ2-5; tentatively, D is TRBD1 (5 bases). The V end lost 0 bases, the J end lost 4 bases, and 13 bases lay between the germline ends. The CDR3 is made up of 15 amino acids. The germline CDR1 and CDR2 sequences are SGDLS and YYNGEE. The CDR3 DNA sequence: TGTGCCAGCAGCGTAGTGGACAACCCCGGAGAGACCCAGTACTTC. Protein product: CASSVVDNPGETQYF.

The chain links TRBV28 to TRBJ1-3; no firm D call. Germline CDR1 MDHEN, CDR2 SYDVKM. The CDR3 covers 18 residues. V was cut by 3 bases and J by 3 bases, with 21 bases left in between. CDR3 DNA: TGTGCCAGCAGTTTTAATAAAGGGAGCTCAGCCCTTGGAAACACCATATATTTT. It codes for CASSFNKGSSALGNTIYF.

The CDR3 bases are TGTGCCAGCAGCTCGACTAGCGGCGGAGATACGCAGTATTTT. Amino acids: CASSSTSGGDTQYF. The chain combines TRBV13 with TRBJ2-3, with TRBD2 identical over 9 bases. Germline CDR1 is PRHDT and CDR2 is FYEKMQ (reference sequence). The ends lost 4 bases at V and 5 bases at J; junction bases unmatched: 4. The CDR3 is made up of 14 amino acids.

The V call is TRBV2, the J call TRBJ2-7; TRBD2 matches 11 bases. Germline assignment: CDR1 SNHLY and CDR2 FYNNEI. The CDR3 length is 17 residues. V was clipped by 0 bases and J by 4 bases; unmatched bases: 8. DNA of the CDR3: TGTGCCAGCAGTGAAGCGCCGACTAGCGGGGTTAATTACGAGCAGTACTTC. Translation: CASSEAPTSGVNYEQYF.